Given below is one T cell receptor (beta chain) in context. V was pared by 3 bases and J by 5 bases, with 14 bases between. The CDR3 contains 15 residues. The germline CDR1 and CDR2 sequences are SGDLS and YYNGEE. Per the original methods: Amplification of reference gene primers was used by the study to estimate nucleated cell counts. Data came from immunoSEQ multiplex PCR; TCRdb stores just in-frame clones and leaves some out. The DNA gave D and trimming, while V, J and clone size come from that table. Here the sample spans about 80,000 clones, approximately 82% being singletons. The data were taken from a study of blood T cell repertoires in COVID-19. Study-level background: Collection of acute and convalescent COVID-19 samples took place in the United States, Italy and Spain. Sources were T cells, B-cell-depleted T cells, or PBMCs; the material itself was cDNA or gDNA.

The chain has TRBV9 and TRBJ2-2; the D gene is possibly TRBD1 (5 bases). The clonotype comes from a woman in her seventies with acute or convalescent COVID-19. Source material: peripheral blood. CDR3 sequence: CASSEVIQGTGELFF. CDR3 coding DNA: TGTGCCAGCAGCGAGGTTATTCAGGGTACCGGGGAGCTGTTTTTT.